The 28 T cell receptor beta chains reported below all come from one sample, sequenced in a study of blood T cell repertoires in COVID-19. The protocol was immunoSEQ multiplex PCR, while the TCRdb copy is restricted to in-frame clones and leaves out a portion. The sample has around 55,000 clones; around 90% are singletons. The sequencing sample was made of peripheral blood. The receptors were sampled from a human donor with active COVID-19. The donor label of this sample is uncertain.

This clone has a single count. The chain is built from TRBV11-1 and TRBJ1-4; no firm D call. The CDR3 is made up of 15 amino acids. Germline-derived CDR1 and CDR2 are SGHAT and FQDESV (reference sequence). The V gene lost 1 base and the J gene lost 8 bases, with 14 bases spanning the gap. CDR3 sequence: CASSLGGAAREKLFF. CDR3 sequence (DNA): TGTGCCAGCAGCTTAGGTGGTGCGGCCCGGGAAAAACTGTTTTTT.

This chain links TRBV7-9 with TRBJ1-2; D gene uncertain. Trimming took 10 bases from V and 8 from J, leaving 17 bases between them. This CDR3 region has 12 residues. Germline V gene data show CDR1 as SEHNR and CDR2 as FQNEAQ (reference sequence). The CDR3 bases are TGTGCCACTCCGGGAGCACCCGGAGGCTACACCTTC. Translation: CATPGAPGGYTF. Drawing the rest from reference TRBV7-9 and TRBJ1-2, the complete variable domain is DTGVSQNPRHKITKRGQNVTFRCDPISEHNRLYWYRQTLGQGPEFLTYFQNEAQLEKSRLLSDRFSAERPKGSFSTLEIQRTEQGDSAMYLCATPGAPGGYTFGSGTRLTVV.

V is TRBV9 and J is TRBJ2-1; tentatively, D is TRBD1 (5 bases). The CDR3 spans 15 residues. The germline V gene encodes CDR1 SGDLS and CDR2 YYNGEE. Trimming pared 2 bases from V and 0 bases from J, leaving 9 bases between. The DNA of the CDR3 is TGTGCCAGCAGCGTTCAGGGTAGCTCCTACAATGAGCAGTTCTTC. Amino acid sequence: CASSVQGSSYNEQFF.

The sample holds one count of this clone. The chain couples TRBV6-5 to TRBJ2-5, with TRBD2 identical over 7 bases. In germline, CDR1 is MNHEY, CDR2 SVGAGI. This CDR3 is built from 13 residues. J lost 4 bases, V lost 8 bases, and 7 bases had no gene match. DNA for the CDR3: TGTGCCAGCGGACGGGGGAGGGTAGAGACCCAGTACTTC. Its protein product is CASGRGRVETQYF.

This chain joins TRBV9 and TRBJ2-5, with 8 bases aligning to TRBD1. The CDR3 has 15 residues. Germline V gives CDR1 SGDLS, CDR2 YYNGEE. With V trimmed by 3 bases and J by 5 bases, 9 bases remained unmatched. CDR3 residues: CASSARTGWGETQYF. The CDR3 region has the DNA TGTGCCAGCAGCGCACGGACAGGGTGGGGGGAGACCCAGTACTTC. Full variable domain (remainder filled in from reference TRBV9 and TRBJ2-5): DSGVTQTPKHLITATGQRVTLRCSPRSGDLSVYWYQQSLDQGLQFLIQYYNGEERAKGNILERFSAQQFPDLHSELNLSSLELGDSALYFCASSARTGWGETQYFGPGTRLLVL.

To note about this clone: The junction departs from germline at one end; a sequencing error may be responsible. V is TRBV7-7 and J is TRBJ2-1, with a possible D match to TRBD2 (6 bases). The germline V gene has CDR1 SSHAT and CDR2 FNYEAQ (reference sequence). There are 15 residues in the CDR3. CDR3 residues: CASSLAYGGADEQFF. For the CDR3, the DNA is TGTGCTAGCAGCTTAGCTTACGGCGGGGCTGATGAGCAGTTCTTC.

This chain links TRBV20-1 with TRBJ2-5; D is unresolved. The V gene's germline CDR1 is DFQATT and CDR2 SNEGSKA (reference sequence). The length of the CDR3 is 11 residues. Trimming shortened V by 0 bases and J by 5 bases, and 4 bases separated the two germline ends. The DNA of the CDR3 is TGCAGTGCTAGAGATATGGAGACCCAGTACTTC. Its protein is CSARDMETQYF.

This clone has only a few counts. The chain couples TRBV6-2 or TRBV6-3 to TRBJ1-1; maybe TRBD1 (6 bases). Germline V gene lookup returns CDR1 MNHEY and CDR2 SVGEGT. There are 15 residues in the CDR3. V was clipped by 5 bases and J by 0 bases, with 13 bases between them. The CDR3 DNA sequence: TGTGCCAGCAGTCAACAACAGGGCATGAACACTGAAGCTTTCTTT. Residues: CASSQQQGMNTEAFF.

The rearrangement joins TRBV5-4 to TRBJ2-3; 10 bases are a match to TRBD1. The CDR3 extends over 16 amino acids. The ends lost 0 bases at V and 0 bases at J; junction bases unmatched: 1. In germline, CDR1 is SGHNT, CDR2 YYREEE (reference sequence). The CDR3 DNA sequence: TGTGCCAGCAGCTTGGGGACAGGGGGGAGCACAGATACGCAGTATTTT. It is translated as CASSLGTGGSTDTQYF.

CDR3 bases: TGTGCCAGCAGCTTCGGGTCGGGGGCCTACAATGAGCAGTTCTTC. This translates into CASSFGSGAYNEQFF. The genes are TRBV7-6 and TRBJ2-1; possibly TRBD2 for D (6 bases). The V gene's germline CDR1 is SGHVS and CDR2 FNYEAQ. This CDR3 is built from 15 residues. Trimming cost V 3 bases and J 2 bases, with 11 bases left between them.

The chain couples TRBV7-9 to TRBJ2-2; 14 bases align to TRBD2. The V and J ends lost 6 bases and 0 bases, in that order; junction bases with no gene match: 9. Germline assignment: CDR1 SEHNR and CDR2 FQNEAQ (reference sequence). This CDR3 is 19 amino acids long. The CDR3 loop is CASRSSGTSGSTNTGELFF. The CDR3 nucleotides read TGTGCCAGCAGATCATCCGGGACTAGCGGGAGTACGAACACCGGGGAGCTGTTTTTT.

V gene TRBV5-8 combines with J gene TRBJ1-1, with TRBD1 matching over 9 bases. After removal of 3 bases from V and 7 bases from J, the junction contained 7 bases not matched to a gene. This CDR3 contains 14 residues. Germline values: CDR1 SGHTS, CDR2 YDEGEE. DNA of the CDR3: TGTGCCAGCAGCTCCGGGACAGGGAATGTTGAAGCTTTCTTT. Residues: CASSSGTGNVEAFF.

On this clone: An end of the junction differs from the germline gene, which may be a read error. The chain carries TRBV6-5 and TRBJ1-1; D remains unclear. Germline values: CDR1 MNHEY, CDR2 SVGAGI. The CDR3 is 11 residues long. CDR3 loop: CASGYDTLAFF. DNA of the CDR3: TGTGCCAGCGGTTATGACACCCTAGCTTTCTTT.

The chain employs TRBV27 and TRBJ2-2; 7 nucleotides line up with TRBD2. Per germline, CDR1 MNHEY and CDR2 SMNVEV (reference sequence). V trimming: 2 bases; J trimming: 0 bases; junction bases outside the gene matches: 0. CDR3 length: 15 residues. The CDR3 region has the DNA TGTGCCAGCAGTTTAGCGGGAGCGAACACCGGGGAGCTGTTTTTT. As protein: CASSLAGANTGELFF.

In DNA, the CDR3 is TGTGCCAGCAGCTTCTGGGGCGCTAGCGGGGGTAGCTCCTACAATGAGCAGTTCTTC. Translation gives CASSFWGASGGSSYNEQFF. The chain joins TRBV7-8 to TRBJ2-1; 10 bases agree with TRBD2. Germline V CDR1 and CDR2: SGHVS, FQNEAQ. The CDR3 is made up of 19 amino acids. Trimming cost V 3 bases and J 0 bases; bases outside gene matches: 11.

The V call is TRBV7-2, the J call TRBJ2-5; D perhaps matches TRBD1 (5 bases). V lost 4 bases, J lost 4 bases, and 19 bases lay in between. Germline values: CDR1 SGHTA, CDR2 FQGNSA. CDR3 length: 16 amino acids. Here the CDR3 reads CASSSVGRPGSETQYF. DNA for the CDR3: TGTGCCAGCAGCTCAGTCGGTCGACCAGGGTCAGAGACCCAGTACTTC.

This chain uses TRBV28 with TRBJ2-2; 11 positions agree with TRBD1. The CDR3 spans 16 residues. V shed 5 bases and J 8 bases; nucleotides not matched to a gene: 10. Germline assignment: CDR1 MDHEN and CDR2 SYDVKM. For the CDR3, the DNA is TGTGCCAGCAGTCCGGGGACAGGGGGATTTTCGGGGGAGCTGTTTTTT. Translating gives CASSPGTGGFSGELFF.

The V and J genes are TRBV7-9 and TRBJ2-7; D may be TRBD2 (6 bases). V was trimmed by 0 bases and J by 4 bases, leaving 13 bases between them. Germline values: CDR1 SEHNR, CDR2 FQNEAQ (reference sequence). This CDR3 is built from 15 residues. The CDR3 loop reads CASSLAEGREYEQYF. The CDR3 nucleotides are TGTGCCAGCAGCTTAGCGGAGGGCAGGGAGTACGAGCAGTACTTC.

The chain is built from TRBV12-3 or TRBV12-4 and TRBJ2-7; 8 nucleotides align to TRBD1. The CDR3 length is 13 residues. After removal of 6 bases from V and 7 bases from J, the junction contained 8 bases not matched to a gene. CDR3 amino acids: CASRGTGPREQYF. CDR3 DNA: TGTGCCAGCAGGGGGACAGGCCCTCGGGAGCAGTACTTC.

In nucleotides, the CDR3 is TGTGCCAGCAGGTACACAAACACCGGGGAGCTGTTTTTT. It codes for CASRYTNTGELFF. J is TRBJ2-2 and V is TRBV7-3; no firm D call. Trimming left V 6 bases short and J 2 bases short, with 7 bases between. The CDR3 totals 13 residues. In germline, CDR1 is SGHTA, CDR2 FQGTGA.

The V gene is TRBV5-5, the J gene TRBJ2-3; D gene unclear. The CDR3 sequence is 13 residues long. V was trimmed by 5 bases and J by 0 bases, leaving 7 bases between them. Germline loops: CDR1 SGHKS, CDR2 YYEKEE (reference sequence). This chain's CDR3 is CASRILSTDTQYF. CDR3 nucleotide sequence: TGTGCCAGCAGAATCCTTAGCACAGATACGCAGTATTTT.

V usage is TRBV7-2 and J usage is TRBJ1-6, with no clear D. V dropped 2 bases and J dropped 1 base, with 3 bases sitting between them. The germline V gene has CDR1 SGHTA and CDR2 FQGNSA. CDR3 length: 14 residues. This chain's CDR3 is CASSLSSYNSPLHF. The DNA for the CDR3 is TGTGCCAGCAGCTTATCGTCCTATAATTCACCCCTCCACTTT.

The rearrangement uses TRBV9 and TRBJ2-3; maybe TRBD2 (6 bases). V was trimmed by 3 bases and J by 4 bases, leaving 9 bases between them. The CDR3 is 13 residues long. Germline loops: CDR1 SGDLS, CDR2 YYNGEE. CDR3 protein: CASSAWGADTQYF. CDR3 in DNA: TGTGCCAGCAGCGCCTGGGGGGCAGATACGCAGTATTTT.

The chain uses TRBV18 and TRBJ2-7; weak D call: TRBD1 (7 bases). The germline V and J ends were trimmed by 5 bases and 3 bases, with 11 bases remaining between them. In germline, CDR1 is KGHSH, CDR2 LQKENI. The CDR3 has 13 residues. The CDR3 DNA sequence: TGTGCCAGCTCAGCGGGACAGAGCTACGAGCAGTACTTC. It encodes CASSAGQSYEQYF.

This chain joins TRBV12-3 or TRBV12-4 and TRBJ1-1; D is ambiguous. CDR3 length: 13 residues. Trimming removed 0 bases at V and 7 bases at J, with 9 bases between. CDR3 nucleotides: TGTGCCAGCAGTTTAGCGCTCCGGTTTGAAGCTTTCTTT. Translated: CASSLALRFEAFF.

This clone was detected once. The chain couples TRBV13 to TRBJ2-1; 9 bases are shared with TRBD2. Germline CDR1 PRHDT, CDR2 FYEKMQ (reference sequence). The CDR3 totals 20 residues. J was trimmed by 0 bases and V by 3 bases; bases with no gene match: 15. The CDR3 here is CASSLRTRGGPLSSYNEQFF. As DNA, the CDR3 is TGTGCCAGCAGCTTGCGCACGCGGGGGGGTCCTTTAAGCTCCTACAATGAGCAGTTCTTC.

This rearrangement joins TRBV9 to TRBJ1-3; D ambiguous. The V end lost 0 bases, the J end lost 2 bases, and 6 bases lay between the germline ends. The CDR3 spans 14 residues. The germline V gene encodes CDR1 SGDLS and CDR2 YYNGEE. The CDR3 DNA is TGTGCCAGCAGCGTAGCGTCAGCTGGAAACACCATATATTTT. This encodes CASSVASAGNTIYF.

This clone was seen only once. V gene TRBV5-1 combines with J gene TRBJ2-5; TRBD2 matches at 12 bases. CDR1 is SGHRS, CDR2 YFSETQ, per germline. With V trimmed by 4 bases and J by 4 bases, 2 bases remained unmatched. The CDR3 has 14 residues. The CDR3 DNA follows: TGCGCCAGCAGCGGGGGACTAGCGGGAGAGACCCAGTACTTC. Residues: CASSGGLAGETQYF.